Listed below are T cell receptor beta chains from one sample, sequenced in a study of post-analysis software for immune sequencing data. MiXCR, run by TCRdb on the PCR reads, gives a single entry per CDR3 protein. The table shows roughly 400,000 distinct CDR3 sequences, with about 40% occurring only once. The sample comprised blood. All receptors derive from a girl aged 2 to 9 with multiple sclerosis. Both conserved end residues are part of each CDR3. Each record gives: V gene, J gene, CDR3 protein.

TRBV20-1	TRBJ2-3	CSARIGPGTDTQYF
TRBV28	TRBJ1-2	CASSSIRRRAYTF
TRBV7-9	TRBJ2-1	CASSWGTREGEQFF
TRBV20-1	TRBJ2-1	CSASLLAGGPNEQFF
TRBV10-3	TRBJ1-2	CAISVRDGGGYTF
TRBV29-1	TRBJ2-7	CSVEAAYEQYF
TRBV10-3	TRBJ2-3	CAISEPTGTSGSLPGDTQYF
TRBV20-1	TRBJ2-3	CSARSWDSTDTQYF
TRBV27	TRBJ2-1	CASSLSDSSSYNEQFF
TRBV20-1	TRBJ2-3	CSTPSPGLDYTDTQYF
TRBV6-1	NA	CASSTTVRRDRACEQYF
TRBV20-1	TRBJ1-2	CSATNQGNYGYTF
TRBV4-1	TRBJ2-5	CASSQDRDRARETQYF
TRBV20-1	TRBJ2-3	CSARDRRSGTDTQYF
TRBV20-1	TRBJ2-5	CSAREGGLAEETQYF
TRBV3-1	TRBJ2-3	CASSQDYWTSGGDTQYF
TRBV4-2	TRBJ2-7	CASSQVLGLAGREQYF
TRBV30	TRBJ1-2	CAWSLGGDYGYTF
TRBV3-1	TRBJ2-7	CASSPFEGYEQYF
TRBV6-5	TRBJ2-1	CASSPATSGGRDEQFF
TRBV6-5	TRBJ2-5	CASSYDYGGRYGGETQYF
TRBV15	TRBJ2-2	CATSISPGVGAGELFF
TRBV3-1	TRBJ1-1	CASSQTVMNTEAFF
TRBV3-1	TRBJ2-1	CASSQDLLAGTNEQFF
TRBV5-5	TRBJ1-5	CASSSGQGIVGNQPQHF
TRBV2	TRBJ2-6	CASSAPSLRGANVLTF
TRBV4-3	TRBJ1-1	CASSQQGQGEVFF
TRBV5-1	TRBJ2-7	CASSFGIGYEQYF
TRBV5-5	TRBJ1-5	CASSHRTGDVQPQHF
TRBV7-2	NA	CASSAELAGRGSYNEQYF
TRBV13	TRBJ1-1	CASSLAPYREADEAFF
TRBV10-3	TRBJ2-1	CAISESFGLAGFSSYNEQFF